Listed below are T cell receptor beta chains from one sample, sequenced in a study of T cell responses to AZD1222 COVID-19 vaccine. The data were produced by immunoSEQ multiplex PCR, yet TCRdb's version contains in-frame clones alone and is incomplete. Among about 180,000 clones listed, around 90% were seen once. Sequencing was performed on peripheral blood, taken 28 days after the second AZD1222 dose. These receptors originate from an adult who received the AZD1222 COVID-19 vaccine. Both conserved end residues are part of each CDR3. D genes are given only for firm matches.

CDR3 length	D gene	J gene	V gene	CDR3 DNA	CDR3 protein
15	TRBD1	TRBJ2-7	TRBV4-2	TGTGCCAGCAGCCAAGGCCCAGGGGGCGGGAACGAGCAGTACTTC	CASSQGPGGGNEQYF
13	NA	TRBJ1-3	TRBV7-9	TGTGCCAGCAGTTGGGAAAGGCAGCACACCATATATTTT	CASSWERQHTIYF
16	NA	TRBJ2-7	TRBV5-1	TGCGCCAGCAGCCAAACAGGGACCGAGAGCTCCTACGAGCAGTACTTC	CASSQTGTESSYEQYF
14	NA	TRBJ1-1	TRBV5-8	TGTGCCAGCAGCCGCCTTGGGGGTTACACTGAAGCTTTCTTT	CASSRLGGYTEAFF
17	NA	TRBJ2-6	TRBV7-6	TGTGCCAGCAGCATAAGTGTCAGTACATCTGGGGCCAACGTCCTGACTTTC	CASSISVSTSGANVLTF
17	TRBD2	TRBJ2-7	TRBV5-4	TGTGCCAGCAGCCGAACCCCCCTCACTAGCGGACCCTACGAGCAGTACTTC	CASSRTPLTSGPYEQYF
13	NA	TRBJ2-5	TRBV6-5	TGTGCCAGCAGTTACGGGGGGCAAGAGACCCAGTACTTC	CASSYGGQETQYF
15	NA	TRBJ1-2	TRBV3-1/TRBV3-2	TGTGCCAGCAGAGCCGATGGGGGGATCGACTATGGCTACACCTTC	CASRADGGIDYGYTF
12	TRBD1	TRBJ2-7	TRBV2	TGTGCCAGCAGGTGGACAGGGTACGAGCAGTACTTC	CASRWTGYEQYF
14	NA	TRBJ1-1	TRBV11-3	TGTGCCAGCAGTCCGGACGGCATGAACACTGAAGCTTTCTTT	CASSPDGMNTEAFF
15	NA	TRBJ2-5	TRBV4-3	TGCGCCAGCAGCCAAACTTCAGGCGGGTGGGAGACCCAGTACTTC	CASSQTSGGWETQYF
12	TRBD1	TRBJ1-1	TRBV29-1	TGCAGCGTTGTAGGACAGGGTGAGAAAGCTTTCTTT	CSVVGQGEKAFF
14	NA	TRBJ1-2	TRBV5-1	TGCGCCAGCAGCTTGGTATTGGGTAACGGTGGCTACACCTTC	CASSLVLGNGGYTF